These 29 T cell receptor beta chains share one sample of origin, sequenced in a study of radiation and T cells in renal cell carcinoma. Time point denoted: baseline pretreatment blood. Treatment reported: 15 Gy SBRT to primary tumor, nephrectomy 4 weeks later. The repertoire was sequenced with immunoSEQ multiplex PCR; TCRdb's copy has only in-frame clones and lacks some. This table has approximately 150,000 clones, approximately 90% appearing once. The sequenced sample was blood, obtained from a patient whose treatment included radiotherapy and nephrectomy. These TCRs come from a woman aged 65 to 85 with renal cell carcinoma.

This chain's CDR3 is CASSRGDRGTDTQYF. The CDR3 region has the DNA TGTGCCAGCAGTCGAGGGGACAGGGGCACAGATACGCAGTATTTT. This chain uses TRBV25-1 with TRBJ2-3; 9 bases map to TRBD1. Germline V gene lookup returns CDR1 MGHDK and CDR2 SYGVNS. J gave up 1 base and V 5 bases, and 4 bases lay outside the gene matches. This CDR3 has 15 residues.

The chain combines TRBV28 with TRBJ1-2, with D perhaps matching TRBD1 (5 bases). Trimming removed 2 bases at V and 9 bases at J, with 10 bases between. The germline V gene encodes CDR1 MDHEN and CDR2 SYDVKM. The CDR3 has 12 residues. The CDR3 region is CASSLRRGSYTF. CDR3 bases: TGTGCCAGCAGTTTAAGGCGGGGGAGCTACACCTTC.

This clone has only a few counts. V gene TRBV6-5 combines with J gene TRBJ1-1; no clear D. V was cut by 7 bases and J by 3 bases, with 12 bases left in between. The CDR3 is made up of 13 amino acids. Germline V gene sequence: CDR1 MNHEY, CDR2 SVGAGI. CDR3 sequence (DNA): TGTGCCAGCAAGACGTCCGGGTACACTGAAGCTTTCTTT. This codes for CASKTSGYTEAFF.

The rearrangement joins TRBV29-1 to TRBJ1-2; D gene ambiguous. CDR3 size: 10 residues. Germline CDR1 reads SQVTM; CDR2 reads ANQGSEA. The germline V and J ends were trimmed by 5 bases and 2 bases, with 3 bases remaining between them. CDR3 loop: CSVTNYGYTF. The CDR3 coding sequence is TGCAGCGTTACGAACTATGGCTACACCTTC.

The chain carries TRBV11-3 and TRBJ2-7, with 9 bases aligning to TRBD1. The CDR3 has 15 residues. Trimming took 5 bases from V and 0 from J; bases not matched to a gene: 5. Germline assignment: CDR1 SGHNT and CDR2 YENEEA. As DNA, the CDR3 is TGTGCCAGCAGCGAGGACAGGGGTGTCTCCTACGAGCAGTACTTC. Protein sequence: CASSEDRGVSYEQYF.

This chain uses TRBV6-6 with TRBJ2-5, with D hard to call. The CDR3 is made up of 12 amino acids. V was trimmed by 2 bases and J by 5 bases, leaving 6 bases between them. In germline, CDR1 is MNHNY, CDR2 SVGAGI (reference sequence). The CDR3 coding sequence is TGTGCCAGCAGTTACGTGGCTGAGACCCAGTACTTC. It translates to CASSYVAETQYF.

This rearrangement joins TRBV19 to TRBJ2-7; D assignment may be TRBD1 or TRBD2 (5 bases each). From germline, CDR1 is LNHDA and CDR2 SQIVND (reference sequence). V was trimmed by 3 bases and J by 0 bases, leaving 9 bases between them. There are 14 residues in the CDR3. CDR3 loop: CASSIGTRSYEQYF. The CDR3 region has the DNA TGTGCCAGTAGTATCGGGACCCGCTCCTACGAGCAGTACTTC.

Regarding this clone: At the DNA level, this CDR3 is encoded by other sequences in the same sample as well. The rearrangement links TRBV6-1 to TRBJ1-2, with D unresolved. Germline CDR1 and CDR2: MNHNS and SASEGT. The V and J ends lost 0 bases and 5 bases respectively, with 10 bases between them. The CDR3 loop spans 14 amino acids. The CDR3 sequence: CASSEAGEGYGYTF. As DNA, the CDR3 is TGTGCCAGCAGTGAAGCGGGCGAGGGATATGGCTACACCTTC.

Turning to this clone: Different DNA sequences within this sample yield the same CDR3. The CDR3 DNA sequence: TGTGCCAGCAGCGTGGGCGGCTCCTATAATTCACCCCTCCACTTT. It codes for CASSVGGSYNSPLHF. V usage is TRBV9 and J usage is TRBJ1-6; D gene uncertain. The CDR3 runs 15 residues. V gave up 2 bases and J gave up 0 bases, with 6 bases separating them. From germline, CDR1 is SGDLS and CDR2 YYNGEE.

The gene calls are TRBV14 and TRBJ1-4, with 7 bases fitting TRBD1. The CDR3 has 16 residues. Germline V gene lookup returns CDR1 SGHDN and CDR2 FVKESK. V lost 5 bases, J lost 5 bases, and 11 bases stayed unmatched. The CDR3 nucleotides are TGTGCCAGCAGCTACGGGGGGACAGCAAAAAATGAAAAACTGTTTTTT. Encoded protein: CASSYGGTAKNEKLFF.

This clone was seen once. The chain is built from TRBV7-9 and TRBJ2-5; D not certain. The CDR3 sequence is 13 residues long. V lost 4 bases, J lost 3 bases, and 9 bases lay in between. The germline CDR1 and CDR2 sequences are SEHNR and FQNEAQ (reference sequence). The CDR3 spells CASSSPVEETQYF. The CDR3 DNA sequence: TGTGCCAGCAGCTCTCCAGTTGAAGAGACCCAGTACTTC. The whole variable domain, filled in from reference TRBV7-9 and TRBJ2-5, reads DTGVSQNPRHKITKRGQNVTFRCDPISEHNRLYWYRQTLGQGPEFLTYFQNEAQLEKSRLLSDRFSAERPKGSFSTLEIQRTEQGDSAMYLCASSSPVEETQYFGPGTRLLVL.

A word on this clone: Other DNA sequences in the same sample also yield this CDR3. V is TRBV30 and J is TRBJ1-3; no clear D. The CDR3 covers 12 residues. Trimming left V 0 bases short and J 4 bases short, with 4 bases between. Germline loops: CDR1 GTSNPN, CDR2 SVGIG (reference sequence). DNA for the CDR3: TGTGCCTGGAGTGTAGGAGGAAACACCATATATTTT. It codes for CAWSVGGNTIYF.

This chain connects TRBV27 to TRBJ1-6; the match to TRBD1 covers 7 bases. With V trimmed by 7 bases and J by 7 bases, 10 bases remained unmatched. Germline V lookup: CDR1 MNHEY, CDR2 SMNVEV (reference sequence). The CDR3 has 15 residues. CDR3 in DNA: TGTGCCAGCACCCCGAGACAGGGCGGAAATTCACCCCTCCACTTT. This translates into CASTPRQGGNSPLHF.

CDR3 DNA sequence: TGTGCCAGCAGTCTCGGACTAGCGGGGGGATACAATGAGCAGTTCTTC. Translating gives CASSLGLAGGYNEQFF. This chain joins TRBV27 and TRBJ2-1, with 14 nucleotides matching TRBD2. CDR3 size: 16 residues. Germline CDR1 reads MNHEY; CDR2 reads SMNVEV (reference sequence). The V gene end was trimmed by 5 bases and the J gene end by 4 bases; junction bases not matched to a gene: 4.

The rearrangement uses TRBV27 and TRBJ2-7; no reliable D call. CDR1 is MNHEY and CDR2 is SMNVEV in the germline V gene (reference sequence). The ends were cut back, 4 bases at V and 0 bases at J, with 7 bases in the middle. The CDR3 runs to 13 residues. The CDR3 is CASSSPPSYEQYF. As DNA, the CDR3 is TGTGCCAGCAGTTCCCCACCCTCCTACGAGCAGTACTTC.

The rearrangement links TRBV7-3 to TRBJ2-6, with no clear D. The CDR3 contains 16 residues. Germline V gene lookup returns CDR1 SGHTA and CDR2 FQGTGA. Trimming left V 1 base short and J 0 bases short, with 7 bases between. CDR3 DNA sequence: TGTGCCAGCAGCTTAAATGTGTTCTCTGGGGCCAACGTCCTGACTTTC. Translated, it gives CASSLNVFSGANVLTF. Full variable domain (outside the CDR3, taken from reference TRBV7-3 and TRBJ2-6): GAGVSQTPSNKVTEKGKYVELRCDPISGHTALYWYRQSLGQGPEFLIYFQGTGAADDSGLPNDRFFAVRPEGSVSTLKIQRTERGDSAVYLCASSLNVFSGANVLTFGAGSRLTVL.

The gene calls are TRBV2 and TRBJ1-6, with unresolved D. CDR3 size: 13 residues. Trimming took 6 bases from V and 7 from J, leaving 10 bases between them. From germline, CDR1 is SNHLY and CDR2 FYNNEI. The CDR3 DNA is TGTGCCAGCAGCGTCCGCAGAAATTCACCCCTCCACTTT. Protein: CASSVRRNSPLHF.

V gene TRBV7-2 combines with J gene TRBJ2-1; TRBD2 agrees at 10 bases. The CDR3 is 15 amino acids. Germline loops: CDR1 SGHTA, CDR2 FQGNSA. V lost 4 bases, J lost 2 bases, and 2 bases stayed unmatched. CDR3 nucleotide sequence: TGTGCCAGCAGCTCAAGCGGGGGGGCCTACAATGAGCAGTTCTTC. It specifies CASSSSGGAYNEQFF.

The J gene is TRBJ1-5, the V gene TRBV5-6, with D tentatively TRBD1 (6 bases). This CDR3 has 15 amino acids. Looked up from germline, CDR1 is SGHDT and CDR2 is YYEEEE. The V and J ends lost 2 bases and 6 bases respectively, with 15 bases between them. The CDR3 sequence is CASSFRGAGVQPQHF. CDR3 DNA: TGTGCCAGCAGCTTTAGGGGGGCAGGCGTTCAGCCCCAGCATTTT. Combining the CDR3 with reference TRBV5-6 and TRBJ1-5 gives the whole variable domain DAGVTQSPTHLIKTRGQQVTLRCSPKSGHDTVSWYQQALGQGPQFIFQYYEEEERQRGNFPDRFSGHQFPNYSSELNVNALLLGDSALYLCASSFRGAGVQPQHFGDGTRLSIL.

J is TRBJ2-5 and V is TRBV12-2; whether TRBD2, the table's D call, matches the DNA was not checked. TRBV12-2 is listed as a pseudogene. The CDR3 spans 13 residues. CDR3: CASPGLDQETQYF. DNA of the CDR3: TGTGCAAGTCCCGGACTAGACCAAGAGACCCAGTACTTC.

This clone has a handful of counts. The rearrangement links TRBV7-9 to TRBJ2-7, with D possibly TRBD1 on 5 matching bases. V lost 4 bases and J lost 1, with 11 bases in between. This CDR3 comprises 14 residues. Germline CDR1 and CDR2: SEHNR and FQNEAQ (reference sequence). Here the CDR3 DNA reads TGTGCCAGCAGCTCAGTTGGACAATCCTACGAGCAGTACTTC. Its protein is CASSSVGQSYEQYF.

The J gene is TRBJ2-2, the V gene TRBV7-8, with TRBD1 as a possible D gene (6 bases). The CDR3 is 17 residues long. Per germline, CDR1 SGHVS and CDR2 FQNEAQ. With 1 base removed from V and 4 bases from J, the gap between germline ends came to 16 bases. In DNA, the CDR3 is TGTGCCAGCAGCTTAGGATGGGGGCGTTCACTCACCGGGGAGCTGTTTTTT. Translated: CASSLGWGRSLTGELFF.

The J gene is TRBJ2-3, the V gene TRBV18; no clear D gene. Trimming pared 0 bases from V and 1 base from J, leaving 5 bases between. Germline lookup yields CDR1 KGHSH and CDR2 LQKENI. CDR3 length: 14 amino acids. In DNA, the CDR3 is TGTGCCAGCTCACCACCTGTTGGCACAGATACGCAGTATTTT. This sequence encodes CASSPPVGTDTQYF.

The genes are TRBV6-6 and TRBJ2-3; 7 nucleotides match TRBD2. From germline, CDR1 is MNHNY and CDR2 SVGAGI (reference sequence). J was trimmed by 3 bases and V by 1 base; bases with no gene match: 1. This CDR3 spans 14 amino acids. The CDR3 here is CASSYYSGTDTQYF. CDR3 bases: TGTGCCAGCAGTTACTATAGCGGGACAGATACGCAGTATTTT.

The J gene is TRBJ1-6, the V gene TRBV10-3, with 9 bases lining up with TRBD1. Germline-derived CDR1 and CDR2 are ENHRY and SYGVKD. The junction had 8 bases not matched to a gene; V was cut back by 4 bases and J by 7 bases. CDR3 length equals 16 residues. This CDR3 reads CAISGDREQENSPLHF. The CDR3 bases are TGTGCCATCAGTGGGGACAGGGAGCAGGAAAATTCACCCCTCCACTTT.

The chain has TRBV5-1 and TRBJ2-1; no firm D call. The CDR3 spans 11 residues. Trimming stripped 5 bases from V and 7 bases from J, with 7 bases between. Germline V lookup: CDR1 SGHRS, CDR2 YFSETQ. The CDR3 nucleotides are TGCGCCAGCAGAAAGGGAAATGAGCAGTTCTTC. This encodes CASRKGNEQFF.

The CDR3 nucleotides are TGTGCCAGCGGACTGGCCTACGAGCAGTACTTC. Its translation is CASGLAYEQYF. The rearrangement uses TRBV6-6 and TRBJ2-7; perhaps TRBD2 as D (5 bases). Trimming shortened V by 8 bases and J by 2 bases, and 7 bases separated the two germline ends. This CDR3 contains 11 residues. Germline CDR1 reads MNHNY; CDR2 reads SVGAGI (reference sequence).

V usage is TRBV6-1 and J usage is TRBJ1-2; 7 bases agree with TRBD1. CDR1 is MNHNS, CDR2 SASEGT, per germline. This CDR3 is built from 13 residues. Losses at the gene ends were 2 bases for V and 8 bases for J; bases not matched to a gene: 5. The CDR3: CASSETGVRGYTF. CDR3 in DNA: TGTGCCAGCAGTGAAACAGGGGTGAGGGGCTACACCTTC.

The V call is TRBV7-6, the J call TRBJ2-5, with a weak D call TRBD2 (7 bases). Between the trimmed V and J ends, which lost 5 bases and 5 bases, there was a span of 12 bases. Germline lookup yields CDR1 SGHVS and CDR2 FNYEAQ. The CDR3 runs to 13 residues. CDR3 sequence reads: CASSPEGGETQYF. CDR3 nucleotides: TGTGCCAGCAGCCCAGAGGGGGGGGAGACCCAGTACTTC. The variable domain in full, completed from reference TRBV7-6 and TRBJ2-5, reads GAGVSQSPRYKVTKRGQDVALRCDPISGHVSLYWYRQALGQGPEFLTYFNYEAQQDKSGLPNDRFSAERPEGSISTLTIQRTEQRDSAMYRCASSPEGGETQYFGPGTRLLVL.